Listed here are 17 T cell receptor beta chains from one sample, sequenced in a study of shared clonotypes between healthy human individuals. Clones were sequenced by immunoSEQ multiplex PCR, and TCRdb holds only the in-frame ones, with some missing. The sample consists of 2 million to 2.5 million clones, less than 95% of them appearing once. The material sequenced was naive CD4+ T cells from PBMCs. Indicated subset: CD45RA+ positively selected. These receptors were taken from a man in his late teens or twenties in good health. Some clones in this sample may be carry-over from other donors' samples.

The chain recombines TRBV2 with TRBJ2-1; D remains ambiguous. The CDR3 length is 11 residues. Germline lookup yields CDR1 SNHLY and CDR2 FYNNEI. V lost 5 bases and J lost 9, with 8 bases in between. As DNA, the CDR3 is TGTGCCAGCAGTTCGCCTACTGAGCAGTTCTTC. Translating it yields CASSSPTEQFF.

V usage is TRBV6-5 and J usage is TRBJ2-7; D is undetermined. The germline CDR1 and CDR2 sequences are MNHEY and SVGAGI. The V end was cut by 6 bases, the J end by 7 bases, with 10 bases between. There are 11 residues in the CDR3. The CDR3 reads CASSPRLEQYF. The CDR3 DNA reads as TGTGCCAGCAGCCCCAGGCTAGAGCAGTACTTC.

The CDR3 here is CASSRPGQFAGELFF. DNA of the CDR3: TGTGCCAGCAGCCGTCCGGGACAGTTCGCCGGGGAGCTGTTTTTT. The genes are TRBV28 and TRBJ2-2, with TRBD1 matching 7 bases. CDR1 is MDHEN and CDR2 is SYDVKM in the germline V gene. The CDR3 covers 15 residues. The junction had 10 bases not matched to a gene; V was cut back by 6 bases and J by 6 bases.

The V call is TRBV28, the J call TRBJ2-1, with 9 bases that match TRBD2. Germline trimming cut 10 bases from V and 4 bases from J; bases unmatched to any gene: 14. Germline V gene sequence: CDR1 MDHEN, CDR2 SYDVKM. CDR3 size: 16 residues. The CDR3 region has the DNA TGTGCCACAAAAGGGCGGGAGGGCCGTAGATACAATGAGCAGTTCTTC. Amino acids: CATKGREGRRYNEQFF.

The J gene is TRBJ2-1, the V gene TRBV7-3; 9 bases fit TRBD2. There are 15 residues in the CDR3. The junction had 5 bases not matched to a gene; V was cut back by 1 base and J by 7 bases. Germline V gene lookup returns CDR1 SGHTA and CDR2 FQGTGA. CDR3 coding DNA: TGTGCCAGCAGCTTAAATTGGCTAGCGGGGAATGAGCAGTTCTTC. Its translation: CASSLNWLAGNEQFF. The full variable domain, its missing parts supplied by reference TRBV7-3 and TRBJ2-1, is GAGVSQTPSNKVTEKGKYVELRCDPISGHTALYWYRQSLGQGPEFLIYFQGTGAADDSGLPNDRFFAVRPEGSVSTLKIQRTERGDSAVYLCASSLNWLAGNEQFFGPGTRLTVL.

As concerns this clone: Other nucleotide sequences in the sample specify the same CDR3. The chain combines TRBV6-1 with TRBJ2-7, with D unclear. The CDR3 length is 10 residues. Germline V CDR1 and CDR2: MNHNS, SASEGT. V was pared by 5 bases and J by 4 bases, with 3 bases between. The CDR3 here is CASSIYEQYF. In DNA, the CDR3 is TGTGCCAGCAGTATATACGAGCAGTACTTC.

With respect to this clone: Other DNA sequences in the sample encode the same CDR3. CDR3 in DNA: TGTGCCAGCAGTGCCACGGGCCAGCCCCAGCATTTT. This encodes CASSATGQPQHF. V gene TRBV28 combines with J gene TRBJ1-5; no definite D call. The CDR3 sequence is 12 residues long. Germline V CDR1 and CDR2: MDHEN, SYDVKM. Trimming pared 5 bases from V and 7 bases from J, leaving 9 bases between.

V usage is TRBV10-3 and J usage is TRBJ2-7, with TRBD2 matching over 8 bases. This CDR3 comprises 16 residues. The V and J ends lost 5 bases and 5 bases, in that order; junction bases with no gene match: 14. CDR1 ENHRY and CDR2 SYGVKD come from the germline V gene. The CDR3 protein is CAISSLLGTSVNEQYF. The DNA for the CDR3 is TGTGCCATCAGTTCCTTACTGGGGACTAGTGTGAACGAGCAGTACTTC.

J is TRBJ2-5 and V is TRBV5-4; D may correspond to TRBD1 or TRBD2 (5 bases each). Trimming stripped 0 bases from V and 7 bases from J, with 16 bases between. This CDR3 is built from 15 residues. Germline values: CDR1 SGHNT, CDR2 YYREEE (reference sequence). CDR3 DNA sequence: TGTGCCAGCAGCTTGGCACGGGACGGAAGATCGACCCAGTACTTC. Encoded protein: CASSLARDGRSTQYF.

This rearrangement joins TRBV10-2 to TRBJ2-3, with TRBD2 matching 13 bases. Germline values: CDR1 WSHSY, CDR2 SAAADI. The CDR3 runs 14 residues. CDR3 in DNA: TGCACCGCAGGGACTAGCGGGATGCCAGATACGCAGTATTTT. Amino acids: CTAGTSGMPDTQYF.

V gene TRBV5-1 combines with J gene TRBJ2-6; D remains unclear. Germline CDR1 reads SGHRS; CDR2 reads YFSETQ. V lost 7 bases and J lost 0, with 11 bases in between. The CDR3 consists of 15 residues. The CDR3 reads CASHTDGSGANVLTF. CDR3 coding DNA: TGCGCCAGCCATACGGACGGCTCTGGGGCCAACGTCCTGACTTTC.

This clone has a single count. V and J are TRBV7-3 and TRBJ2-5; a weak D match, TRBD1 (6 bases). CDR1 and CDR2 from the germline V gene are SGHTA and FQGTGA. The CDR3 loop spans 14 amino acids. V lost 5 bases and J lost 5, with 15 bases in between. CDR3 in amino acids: CASSQTGSRETQYF. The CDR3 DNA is TGTGCCAGCAGCCAAACAGGGTCCCGGGAGACCCAGTACTTC.

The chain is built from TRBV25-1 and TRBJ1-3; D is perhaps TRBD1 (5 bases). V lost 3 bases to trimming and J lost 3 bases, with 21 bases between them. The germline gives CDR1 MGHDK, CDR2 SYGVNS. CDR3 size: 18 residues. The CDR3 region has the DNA TGTGCCAGCAGTGATAGTCGAGTGGCCGGGGGGGTTGGAAACACCATATATTTT. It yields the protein CASSDSRVAGGVGNTIYF.

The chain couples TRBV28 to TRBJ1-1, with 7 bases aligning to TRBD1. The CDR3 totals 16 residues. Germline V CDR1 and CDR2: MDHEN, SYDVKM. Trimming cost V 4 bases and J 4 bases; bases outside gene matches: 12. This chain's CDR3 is CASSSLGQAGGTEAFF. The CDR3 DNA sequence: TGTGCCAGCAGTTCGTTAGGACAGGCCGGGGGCACTGAAGCTTTCTTT.

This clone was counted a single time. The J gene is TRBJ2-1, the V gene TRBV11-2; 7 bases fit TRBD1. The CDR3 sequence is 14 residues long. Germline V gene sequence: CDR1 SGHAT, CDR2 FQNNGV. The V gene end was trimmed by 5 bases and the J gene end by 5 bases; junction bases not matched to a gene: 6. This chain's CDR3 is CASSLRDRDNEQFF. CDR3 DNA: TGTGCCAGCAGCCTCCGCGACAGGGACAATGAGCAGTTCTTC.

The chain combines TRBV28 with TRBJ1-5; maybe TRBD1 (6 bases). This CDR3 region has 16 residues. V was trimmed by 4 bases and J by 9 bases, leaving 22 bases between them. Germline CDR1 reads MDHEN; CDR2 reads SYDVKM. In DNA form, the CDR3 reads TGTGCCAGCAGTTATCTGGGGGCAGGCGAGCTTGTGCCCCAGCATTTT. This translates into CASSYLGAGELVPQHF.

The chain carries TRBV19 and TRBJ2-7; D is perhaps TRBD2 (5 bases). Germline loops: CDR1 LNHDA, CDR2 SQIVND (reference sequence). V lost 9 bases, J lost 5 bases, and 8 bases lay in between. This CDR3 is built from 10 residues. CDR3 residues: CAREDDEQYF. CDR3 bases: TGTGCCAGGGAGGACGACGAGCAGTACTTC.